This record covers a single T cell receptor beta chain. What this receptor recognizes is not known. Per-nucleotide qualities are absent, and no much larger clonotype sits a single base away. The data are from a study of blood T cell repertoires in COVID-19 (TCRdb year 2020). For the wider study: Samples covering the acute and convalescent phases of COVID-19 were provided by collaborators in the United States, Italy and Spain. Samples were obtained from the ongoing ImmuneRACE study (first 160 participants) and from roughly 1,300 subjects provided by 6 global collaborators. The material from the prospective study consisted of cDNA or gDNA derived from T cells, B-cell-depleted T cells, or PBMCs. HLA class I and class II types, where available, came from metadata supplied by the sample provider rather than from assay-based typing. Nearly every sample came with metadata listing a de-identified subject ID, COVID-19 status, age in years and sex. The dataset comprised deeply sampled blood TCRbeta repertoires from subjects exposed to, actively infected with, or recovered from COVID-19. The repertoires were made available in a free public database intended to serve as a resource for research on the immune response to SARS-CoV-2. Points the paper makes about the study in general: Clinical and demographic metadata were provided uncurated, with the amount varying by source and participant.

Deletion took 4 bases off V and 0 bases off J, with a span of 10 bases between the germline ends. Based on the germline V gene, the CDR1 and CDR2 sequences are SGDLS and YYNGEE. Reading from cysteine to phenylalanine, the CDR3 counts 14 amino acids. The entry retains the CDR3 DNA only, 42 bases that are in frame from base 1. In Seattle, one collaborating source enrolled patients while the infection was active and tracked those patients longitudinally over the course of disease. The collaborating institutions used their own protocols to collect whole blood in K2EDTA tubes. Collaborator samples were shipped for TCRbeta analysis as frozen whole blood, isolated PBMCs, or DNA extracted from either sample type. TCRbeta CDR3 regions were amplified from genomic DNA using the immunoSEQ Assay, a bias-controlled multiplex PCR. The source study handled its data this way. Within the assay, amplification of reference gene primers was used to estimate how many nucleated cells each sample contained. To quantify the absolute abundance of each unique TCRbeta CDR3 rearrangement, sequence reads were collapsed and filtered. For each sample, productive Simpson clonality was calculated by taking the square root of Simpson's diversity index across productive rearrangements. In its TCRdb copy, this immuneACCESS table keeps in-frame sequences only and misses some clones. Where compared with another copy, unresolved V genes explain less than half of these, and the others have no known cause. V, J and clone size were drawn from that table, and D and trimming were deduced from the DNA. The sample profile shows fewer than 350,000 clones; 90% of them were found once. 6.5% to 8% of the sample lies in the top ten.

Input material: peripheral blood. This receptor was identified in a young woman with COVID-19, enrolled during active disease. The rearrangement combines TRBV9 with TRBJ1-1; a tentative D call is TRBD1 (5 bases match). The CDR3 protein sequence reads: CASSPSTVNTEAFF. The nucleotides read TGTGCCAGCAGCCCTTCGACAGTGAACACTGAAGCTTTCTTT.